This is a list of T cell receptor beta chains from one sample in a study of early T cells in non-severe SARS-CoV-2 infection. TCRdb independently ran MiXCR on the 5' RACE reads; one entry per CDR3 protein. The sample lists around 23,000 distinct CDR3 sequences, 4% to 5.5% occurring once. The sample was whole blood. These TCRs come from an adult who was a healthcare worker with PCR-confirmed SARS-CoV-2 infection or an uninfected control (not recorded which). CDR3s include the opening cysteine and the closing phenylalanine or tryptophan. A D gene is named only where the DNA matches it firmly. Clone size appears in some rows only: once, few, many, or a class for an expanded clone.

J gene: TRBJ2-4
V gene: TRBV10-3
clone size: many
CDR3 length: 17
D gene: .
CDR3 DNA: TGTGCCATCAGTGACTCACAGGCCCAGGGAGCCAAAAACATTCAGTACTTC
CDR3 protein: CAISDSQAQGAKNIQYF

J gene: TRBJ2-1
V gene: TRBV13
clone size: many
CDR3 length: 14
D gene: .
CDR3 DNA: TGTGCCAGCAGTTACTTGTCGGGCAACAATGAGCAGTTCTTC
CDR3 protein: CASSYLSGNNEQFF

J gene: TRBJ2-7
V gene: TRBV29-1
clone size: few
CDR3 length: 14
D gene: .
CDR3 DNA: TGCAGCATGTTAAATGGACAGCCATCCTACGAGCAGTACTTC
CDR3 protein: CSMLNGQPSYEQYF

J gene: TRBJ2-7
V gene: TRBV7-2
clone size: many
CDR3 length: 17
D gene: .
CDR3 DNA: TGTGCCAGCAGCTTCGCGGTGGGGGCAGGGACCACCTACGAGCAGTACTTC
CDR3 protein: CASSFAVGAGTTYEQYF

J gene: TRBJ2-2
V gene: TRBV7-3
clone size: many
CDR3 length: 18
D gene: TRBD2
CDR3 DNA: TGTGCCAGCAGCTTAGACAGGGCGGGAGGGTCGAACACCGGGGAGCTGTTTTTT
CDR3 protein: CASSLDRAGGSNTGELFF

J gene: TRBJ2-1
V gene: TRBV20-1
clone size: many
CDR3 length: 13
D gene: TRBD2
CDR3 DNA: TGCAGTGCAGATCGCCGGGGGGGCAATGAGCAGTTCTTC
CDR3 protein: CSADRRGGNEQFF

J gene: TRBJ2-7
V gene: TRBV4-3
clone size: .
CDR3 length: 16
D gene: .
CDR3 DNA: TGCGCCAGCAGCCAAGATCCCCCGCCCAATCTCGACGAGCAGTACTTC
CDR3 protein: CASSQDPPPNLDEQYF

J gene: TRBJ1-5
V gene: TRBV6-6
clone size: few
CDR3 length: 16
D gene: .
CDR3 DNA: TGTGCCAGCAGACTTATGACGGTCTATAGCAATCAGCCCCAGCATTTT
CDR3 protein: CASRLMTVYSNQPQHF

J gene: TRBJ1-5
V gene: TRBV6-2/TRBV6-3
clone size: many
CDR3 length: 13
D gene: .
CDR3 DNA: TGTGCCAGCAGTCTGGTGTTCAATCAGCCCCAGCATTTT
CDR3 protein: CASSLVFNQPQHF

J gene: TRBJ2-5
V gene: TRBV2
clone size: many
CDR3 length: 15
D gene: .
CDR3 DNA: TGTGCCAGTGAAAGGGCAGGCGGTGGACAAGAGACCCAGTACTTC
CDR3 protein: CASERAGGGQETQYF

J gene: TRBJ2-7
V gene: TRBV7-2
clone size: many
CDR3 length: 13
D gene: .
CDR3 DNA: TGTGCCAGCAGCCCCGACCCTAGTGGACAGCAGTACTTC
CDR3 protein: CASSPDPSGQQYF